This T cell receptor (beta chain) was sequenced during a study of T cell responses to AZD1222 COVID-19 vaccine. Germline values: CDR1 SNHLY, CDR2 FYNNEI. V was trimmed by 6 bases and J by 6 bases, leaving 8 bases between them. The CDR3 length is 12 residues. TCRdb keeps only in-frame clones here, not all; method: immunoSEQ multiplex PCR. The sample lists under 150,000 clones; approximately 91% were seen once. The sample consisted of peripheral blood, taken 28 days after the second AZD1222 dose. The sequence was collected from an adult who received the AZD1222 COVID-19 vaccine. This chain joins TRBV2 and TRBJ2-2; no clear D gene. DNA of the CDR3: TGTGCCAGCAGATCGGTAGCCGGGGAGCTGTTTTTT. Translated: CASRSVAGELFF.